Sequencing of this T cell receptor beta chain was carried out in a study of blood T cell repertoires in COVID-19. The germline V gene has CDR1 LNHDA and CDR2 SQIVND (reference sequence). The length of the CDR3 is 16 residues. The ends were cut back, 5 bases at V and 2 bases at J, with 18 bases in the middle. TCRdb's copy holds only in-frame clones and misses some; the assay was immunoSEQ multiplex PCR. The top ten hold 3.2% of the sample, which has over 150,000 clones, less than 85% seen once. The clonotype originates from a woman aged 25 to 39 who had recovered from COVID-19. The chain recombines TRBV19 with TRBJ1-1, with D possibly being TRBD1 (6 bases). The sample comprised PBMCs or T cells enriched from blood (not recorded which). This CDR3 reads CASSLSPTGVNTEAFF. In nucleotides, the CDR3 is TGTGCCAGTAGTCTATCCCCGACAGGAGTCAACACTGAAGCTTTCTTT.